This passage covers 5 T cell receptor beta chains from one sample sequenced in a study of blood T cell repertoires in COVID-19 (dated by TCRdb to the early 2020s). Libraries were built with the immunoSEQ multiplex PCR assay. TCRdb provides this immuneACCESS table in a form limited to in-frame rearrangements. Some clones are lacking; in checked studies, under half of them reflect an unresolved V gene, and why the rest are absent is not known. A total of over 90,000 clones appear in this sample, around 92% of them only once. The ten most abundant clones make up 3.5% to 4% of the sample. The specimen sequenced was peripheral blood. These receptors originate from an older woman with acute or convalescent COVID-19.

This clone has just one count. The V gene is TRBV6-6, the J gene TRBJ1-4; 8 bases are shared with TRBD1. The CDR3 runs 15 residues. V was pared by 4 bases and J by 8 bases, with 9 bases of the junction left unmatched. In germline, CDR1 is MNHNY, CDR2 SVGAGI (reference sequence). CDR3 region: CASSFADRGEEKLFF. In DNA, the CDR3 is TGTGCCAGCAGTTTCGCCGACAGGGGAGAGGAAAAACTGTTTTTT.

V is TRBV7-3 and J is TRBJ2-5; 8 bases match TRBD2. CDR3 length equals 13 residues. Germline loops: CDR1 SGHTA, CDR2 FQGTGA. V lost 5 bases to trimming and J lost 7 bases; unmatched junction nucleotides: 6. The CDR3 is CASSPGGEGTQYF. For the CDR3, the DNA is TGTGCCAGCAGCCCGGGGGGGGAAGGGACCCAGTACTTC.

This rearrangement joins TRBV14 to TRBJ1-2; D is possibly TRBD1 (5 bases). Trimming removed 1 base at V and 3 bases at J, with 15 bases between. The germline gives CDR1 SGHDN, CDR2 FVKESK. There are 16 residues in the CDR3. As DNA, the CDR3 is TGTGCCAGCAGCCAAGGGGGGGGGTACACAGACTATGGCTACACCTTC. This gives the protein CASSQGGGYTDYGYTF. Based on the CDR3 plus reference TRBV14 and TRBJ1-2, the full variable domain is EAGVTQFPSHSVIEKGQTVTLRCDPISGHDNLYWYRRVMGKEIKFLLHFVKESKQDESGMPNNRFLAERTGGTYSTLKVQPAELEDSGVYFCASSQGGGYTDYGYTFGSGTRLTVV.

Comment on this clone: The same CDR3 is also encoded by other DNA sequences in this sample. This chain joins TRBV30 and TRBJ1-1; unclear D gene. The V gene's germline CDR1 is GTSNPN and CDR2 SVGIG (reference sequence). There are 14 residues in the CDR3. With 0 bases removed from V and 1 base from J, the gap between germline ends came to 9 bases. For the CDR3, the DNA is TGTGCCTGGAGTGTAGGGAGAGGGAACACTGAAGCTTTCTTT. Translation gives CAWSVGRGNTEAFF.

V and J are TRBV5-1 and TRBJ2-3; tentative D call: TRBD2 (6 bases). Germline V gene data show CDR1 as SGHRS and CDR2 as YFSETQ. CDR3 length equals 15 residues. V was cut by 0 bases and J by 2 bases, with 10 bases left in between. The CDR3 is CASSLASANTDTQYF. The DNA of the CDR3 is TGCGCCAGCAGCTTGGCTAGCGCAAACACAGATACGCAGTATTTT. Based on the CDR3 plus reference TRBV5-1 and TRBJ2-3, the full variable domain is KAGVTQTPRYLIKTRGQQVTLSCSPISGHRSVSWYQQTPGQGLQFLFEYFSETQRNKGNFPGRFSGRQFSNSRSEMNVSTLELGDSALYLCASSLASANTDTQYFGPGTRLTVL.